This TCR beta chain originates from a study of shared clonotypes between healthy human individuals. Free of recent acute infections or vaccinations, the donors were healthy HIV-negative adults. Some clones are missing from TCRdb's copy, which holds only in-frame ones; the method was immunoSEQ multiplex PCR. Among approximately 500,000 clones listed, approximately 78% were seen once. Germline V gene sequence: CDR1 SGHRS, CDR2 YFSETQ. V lost 4 bases, J lost 2 bases, and 4 bases stayed unmatched. CDR3 length equals 16 residues. The material sequenced was PBMCs. This receptor was identified in a woman between 40 and 50 years old in good health. Some clones in this sample may be carry-over from other donors' samples. This chain connects TRBV5-1 to TRBJ2-3, with TRBD2 matching 13 bases. Here the CDR3 DNA reads TGCGCCAGCAGCCCAGGACTAGCGGGGGTCACAGATACGCAGTATTTT. Its translation: CASSPGLAGVTDTQYF.